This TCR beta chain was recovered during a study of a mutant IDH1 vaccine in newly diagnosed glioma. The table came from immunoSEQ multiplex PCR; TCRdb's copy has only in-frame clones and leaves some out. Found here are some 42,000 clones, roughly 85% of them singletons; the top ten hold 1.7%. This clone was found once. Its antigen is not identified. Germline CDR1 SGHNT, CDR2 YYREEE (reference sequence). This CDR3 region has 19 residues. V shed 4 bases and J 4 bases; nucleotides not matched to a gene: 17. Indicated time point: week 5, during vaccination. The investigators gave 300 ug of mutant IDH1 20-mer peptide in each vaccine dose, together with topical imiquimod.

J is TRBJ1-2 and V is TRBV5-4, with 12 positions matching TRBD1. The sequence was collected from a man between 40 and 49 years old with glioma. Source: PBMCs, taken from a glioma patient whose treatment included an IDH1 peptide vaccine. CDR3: CASSRGGWDRGRKGYGYTF. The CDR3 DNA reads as TGTGCCAGCAGCCGGGGGGGTTGGGACAGGGGGCGTAAGGGCTATGGCTACACCTTC.